This T cell receptor (beta chain) was recovered during a study of blood T cells in healthy people across ages. This clonotype appeared a few times. Sample-barcoded 5' priming and a J-beta primer mix drove a second PCR of 7 to 11 cycles. TCRdb ran MiXCR on the 5' RACE reads and lists one entry per CDR3 protein. The repertoire holds 1,300,000 or so distinct CDR3 sequences, approximately 59% seen once, with about 6.7% in the top ten. Per germline, CDR1 SQVTM and CDR2 ANQGSEA. The V end was cut by 7 bases, the J end by 0 bases, with 10 bases between. There are 13 residues in the CDR3. The chain combines TRBV29-1 with TRBJ2-1; TRBD1 is a possible D gene (6 bases). The clonotype originates from a man aged 18 to 30 in good health. The sample comprised blood. The CDR3 reads CSAPQGSYNEQFF. The DNA of the CDR3 is TGCAGCGCTCCACAGGGCTCCTACAATGAGCAGTTCTTC.